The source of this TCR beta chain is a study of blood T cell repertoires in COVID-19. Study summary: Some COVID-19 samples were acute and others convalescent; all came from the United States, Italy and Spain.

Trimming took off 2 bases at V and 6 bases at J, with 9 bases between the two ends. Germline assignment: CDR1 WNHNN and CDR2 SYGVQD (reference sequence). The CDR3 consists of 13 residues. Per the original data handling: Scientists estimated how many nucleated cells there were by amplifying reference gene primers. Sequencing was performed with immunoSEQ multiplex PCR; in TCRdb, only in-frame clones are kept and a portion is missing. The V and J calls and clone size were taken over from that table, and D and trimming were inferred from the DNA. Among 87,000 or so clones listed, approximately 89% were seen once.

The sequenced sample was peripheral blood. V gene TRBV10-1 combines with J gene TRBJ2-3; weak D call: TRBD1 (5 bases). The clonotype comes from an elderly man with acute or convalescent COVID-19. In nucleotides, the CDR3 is TGCGCCAGCAGTGAGGGGGCGAGGGATACGCAGTATTTT. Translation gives CASSEGARDTQYF.